This T cell receptor (beta chain) stems from a study of cytomegalovirus exposure and HLA in healthy donors (TCRdb year 2017). Turning to the overall study: A later analysis indicated that the 130 or so validation repertoires were generated on the platform also employed for the 666 repertoires of the first cohort. The study was designed to test whether signatures of past pathogen exposure could be identified by cataloging public T cell receptors. A separate validation cohort of 100 to 150 different subjects was used in addition to the 666-subject first cohort. High-throughput TCR immunosequencing, statistical association of individual TCRs with disease status, and machine learning were combined to predict cytomegalovirus infection status.

Donors formed part of the validation cohort, which comprised 120 subjects and was distinct from the first cohort of under 850 subjects. Deletion took 0 bases off V and 0 bases off J, with a span of 9 bases between the germline ends. Via the germline V gene, CDR1 is SGDLS and CDR2 YYNGEE. There are 15 amino acids in the CDR3, from cysteine to phenylalanine inclusive. Left in the record is the CDR3 DNA by itself, 45 bases read in frame from the first base. The paper as a whole reports these results and caveats: While some public TCRs were present in many individuals, most TCR sequences turned up only very rarely across donors. Subsequent analysis determined that TCRs grouped into clusters in the first cohort also showed a tendency toward co-occurrence across the 130 or so validation repertoires, and roughly 94% of cluster scores exceeded 0. A later analysis had no HLA typing for the validation cohort, so co-occurrence there was scored across all 130 or so repertoires. A few of the identified cytomegalovirus-associated TCR beta chains were confirmed in vitro to be specific for cytomegalovirus antigens. The authors suggested that the approach could potentially be extended to other disease states and immunological phenotypes. Cytomegalovirus status was reported to be diagnosed by the classifier with high specificity and sensitivity in both the original and validation cohorts. In the study, about 150 TCR beta chains were listed as associated with cytomegalovirus.

This clone is a singleton in its sample. Its antigen specificity is not known. Per-nucleotide qualities are absent, and no much larger clonotype sits a single base away. Library preparation used the immunoSEQ multiplex PCR assay. The study's own analysis went as follows. A statistical classification framework was developed to diagnose cytomegalovirus status using the catalog of TCR beta chain sequences. TCRdb took this table from immuneACCESS and kept in-frame rearrangements with V and J called. Such tables lack part of the clones; where checked against another copy, unresolved V genes explain under half of the gap, and the rest is unexplained. D and trimming come from the DNA, and the V and J calls and clone size come from that table. Present in this sample are about 130,000 clones, around 94% of which were seen just once. Of the sample, 1% to 1.5% is held by the ten largest clones.

The chain is made from TRBV9 and TRBJ1-2, with no confident D gene call. The sample consisted of PBMCs. This sequence was found in a woman aged 18-29 years in good health and CMV-seronegative. The CDR3 region: CASSVESGPNYGYTF. The DNA sequence reads TGTGCCAGCAGCGTAGAATCGGGTCCTAACTATGGCTACACCTTC.